The present T cell receptor (beta chain) was sequenced within a study of vaccination effects on CD4 cells after COVID-19. Some clones are missing from TCRdb's copy, which holds only in-frame ones; the method was immunoSEQ multiplex PCR. The table lists about 53,000 clones, more than 60% of them singletons. Investigators separated out CD4+ T cells once less than 11 days of culture had passed. IL-2 medium was substituted for half the medium on days 3 and 7. Points from the study as a whole: Late in the post-vaccination period, infection-induced and vaccine-induced clones underwent marked clonal contraction. There were few convalescent patients in the study and no early post-infection timepoints.

With regard to this clone: Antigen specificity is unknown.

Trimming removed 7 bases from V and 2 bases from J; junction bases left unmatched: 8. The CDR3 contains 15 residues. Germline assignment: CDR1 SNHLY and CDR2 FYNNEI. The material was CD4+ T cells from PBMCs cultured without peptide, obtained before COVID-19 vaccination. The source of this sequence is a human donor who received a COVID-19 vaccine. The chain has TRBV2 and TRBJ1-5; 7 nucleotides line up with TRBD1. In DNA, the CDR3 is TGTGCCAGCACCTCGGGGACAGCTGGCAATCAGCCCCAGCATTTT. It specifies CASTSGTAGNQPQHF.